Listed below are T cell receptor beta chains from one sample, sequenced in a study of blood T cell repertoires in COVID-19. Assay used: immunoSEQ multiplex PCR; TCRdb lists only in-frame clones, some missing. The sample shows 110,000 or so clones, approximately 80% of them seen only once. Material for sequencing was peripheral blood. Source of these receptors: a woman aged 40-49 years with acute or convalescent COVID-19. Both conserved end residues are part of each CDR3. Fields, in order: CDR3 protein, CDR3 DNA, clone size, V gene, CDR3 length, J gene, D gene. A D gene is named only where the DNA matches it firmly. Some rows mark clone size as missing; the rest say once, few, many or name a class of expanded clone.

CDR3: CASSRGPGVGNTEAFF
DNA: TGTGCCAGCAGCCGAGGTCCGGGGGTAGGGAACACTGAAGCTTTCTTT
size: NA
V: TRBV7-9
length: 16
J: TRBJ1-1
D: NA

CDR3: CASSSRFYGYTF
DNA: TGTGCCAGCAGTTCCAGGTTTTATGGCTACACCTTC
size: NA
V: TRBV6-6
length: 12
J: TRBJ1-2
D: NA

CDR3: CAWRPTGTTGGEQFF
DNA: TGTGCCTGGAGACCGACCGGGACTACCGGCGGTGAGCAGTTCTTC
size: NA
V: TRBV30
length: 15
J: TRBJ2-1
D: TRBD2

CDR3: CATSDSPGLWELFF
DNA: TGTGCCACCAGTGATTCCCCCGGTCTGTGGGAGCTGTTTTTT
size: once
V: TRBV24-1
length: 14
J: TRBJ2-2
D: NA

CDR3: CASSQVGRGGPDTQYF
DNA: TGCGCCAGCAGCCAAGTCGGGCGGGGCGGGCCAGATACGCAGTATTTT
size: NA
V: TRBV4-1
length: 16
J: TRBJ2-3
D: NA

CDR3: CASSFPGKNYGYTF
DNA: TGTGCCAGCAGTTTCCCAGGGAAAAACTATGGCTACACCTTC
size: NA
V: TRBV28
length: 14
J: TRBJ1-2
D: NA

CDR3: CASSLVRSGANVLTF
DNA: TGTGCCAGCAGCTTGGTGCGGTCTGGGGCCAACGTCCTGACTTTC
size: NA
V: TRBV7-9
length: 15
J: TRBJ2-6
D: NA

CDR3: CASSLGPGDTQYF
DNA: TGTGCCAGTAGTCTGGGGCCAGGAGATACGCAGTATTTT
size: NA
V: TRBV19
length: 13
J: TRBJ2-3
D: NA

CDR3: CASSSTGFNSPLHF
DNA: TGTGCCAGCAGCTCCACAGGGTTCAATTCACCCCTCCACTTT
size: NA
V: TRBV7-2
length: 14
J: TRBJ1-6
D: NA

CDR3: CATSREAGSGNQPQHF
DNA: TGTGCCACCAGCAGAGAGGCAGGTTCGGGCAATCAGCCCCAGCATTTT
size: NA
V: TRBV15
length: 16
J: TRBJ1-5
D: NA

CDR3: CASSHVVARGGYYNEQFF
DNA: TGTGCCAGCAGTCACGTGGTTGCGCGGGGGGGATACTACAATGAGCAGTTCTTC
size: NA
V: TRBV3-1/TRBV3-2
length: 18
J: TRBJ2-1
D: TRBD2

CDR3: CASSIGEGYEQYF
DNA: TGTGCCAGTAGTATCGGGGAGGGTTACGAGCAGTACTTC
size: NA
V: TRBV19
length: 13
J: TRBJ2-7
D: TRBD2

CDR3: CASSLGSGYTF
DNA: TGTGCCAGCAGCTTAGGGAGTGGCTACACCTTC
size: NA
V: TRBV11-2
length: 11
J: TRBJ1-2
D: NA

CDR3: CASSPGGRELFF
DNA: TGTGCCAGCAGTCCGGGAGGGCGGGAGCTGTTTTTT
size: NA
V: TRBV6-2/TRBV6-3
length: 12
J: TRBJ2-2
D: TRBD2

CDR3: CASSLVRSGELFF
DNA: TGTGCCAGCAGCTTGGTGCGGTCCGGGGAGCTGTTTTTT
size: NA
V: TRBV5-6
length: 13
J: TRBJ2-2
D: NA

CDR3: CASLPIRDRGPNTEAFF
DNA: TGCGCCAGCCTGCCTATCAGGGACAGGGGGCCAAACACTGAAGCTTTCTTT
size: NA
V: TRBV10-2
length: 17
J: TRBJ1-1
D: TRBD1

CDR3: CASSRGGRGPYEQYF
DNA: TGTGCCAGCAGCCGGGGTGGCAGGGGTCCCTACGAGCAGTACTTC
size: NA
V: TRBV7-6
length: 15
J: TRBJ2-7
D: NA

CDR3: CASSWRQGAYEQYF
DNA: TGCGCCAGCAGCTGGAGACAGGGGGCTTACGAGCAGTACTTC
size: NA
V: TRBV5-1
length: 14
J: TRBJ2-7
D: TRBD1

CDR3: CASSPPPQDYGYTF
DNA: TGTGCCAGCTCACCACCCCCGCAGGACTATGGCTACACCTTC
size: NA
V: TRBV18
length: 14
J: TRBJ1-2
D: NA

CDR3: CASSYREGDTEAFF
DNA: TGTGCCAGCAGCTACAGGGAAGGGGACACTGAAGCTTTCTTT
size: NA
V: TRBV7-8
length: 14
J: TRBJ1-1
D: NA

CDR3: CAWRRTSGLQETQYF
DNA: TGTGCCTGGAGACGTACTAGCGGGCTTCAAGAGACCCAGTACTTC
size: NA
V: TRBV30
length: 15
J: TRBJ2-5
D: TRBD2

CDR3: CAWQVRDRAFF
DNA: TGTGCCTGGCAAGTCCGAGACAGGGCTTTCTTT
size: NA
V: TRBV30
length: 11
J: TRBJ1-1
D: NA

CDR3: CAWSVGQLDQPQHF
DNA: TGTGCCTGGAGTGTAGGACAGTTGGATCAGCCCCAGCATTTT
size: NA
V: TRBV30
length: 14
J: TRBJ1-5
D: NA

CDR3: CASSQDWRGQRNEKLFF
DNA: TGTGCCAGCAGCCAAGACTGGAGGGGACAGCGAAATGAAAAACTGTTTTTT
size: NA
V: TRBV3-1/TRBV3-2
length: 17
J: TRBJ1-4
D: TRBD1

CDR3: CASSFRDRDTYGYTF
DNA: TGTGCCAGCAGCTTCCGGGACAGAGACACGTATGGCTACACCTTC
size: few
V: TRBV5-6
length: 15
J: TRBJ1-2
D: TRBD1

CDR3: CASSVGRQQEPQHF
DNA: TGTGCCAGCAGTGTTGGTAGACAGCAAGAGCCCCAGCATTTT
size: once
V: TRBV2
length: 14
J: TRBJ1-5
D: NA

CDR3: CASSLSNQAGGYTF
DNA: TGTGCCAGCAGTTTATCGAATCAAGCAGGTGGCTACACCTTC
size: NA
V: TRBV27
length: 14
J: TRBJ1-2
D: NA

CDR3: CASSRTPGQGPYEQYF
DNA: TGCGCCAGCAGCCGAACCCCCGGGCAGGGCCCTTACGAGCAGTACTTC
size: NA
V: TRBV4-3
length: 16
J: TRBJ2-7
D: NA

CDR3: CASSFRTALPQGAFF
DNA: TGTGCCAGTAGTTTCCGGACTGCGCTCCCCCAAGGGGCTTTCTTT
size: NA
V: TRBV19
length: 15
J: TRBJ1-1
D: NA

CDR3: CASSERAGGSYEQYF
DNA: TGTGCCAGCAGCGAACGGGCGGGGGGGAGCTACGAGCAGTACTTC
size: NA
V: TRBV7-2
length: 15
J: TRBJ2-7
D: TRBD2

CDR3: CTSSQVGNTITDTQYF
DNA: TGCACCAGCAGCCAAGTCGGGAACACAATCACAGATACGCAGTATTTT
size: NA
V: TRBV1
length: 16
J: TRBJ2-3
D: NA

CDR3: CASTLEEGFNYGYTF
DNA: TGTGCCAGTACCTTAGAGGAGGGATTTAACTATGGCTACACCTTC
size: NA
V: TRBV19
length: 15
J: TRBJ1-2
D: NA

CDR3: CASSPAGNPYEQYF
DNA: TGTGCCAGCAGCCCCGCGGGGAACCCCTACGAGCAGTACTTC
size: NA
V: TRBV7-2
length: 14
J: TRBJ2-7
D: NA

CDR3: CASSKGTGNTGELFF
DNA: TGTGCCAGCAGCAAAGGGACAGGGAACACCGGGGAGCTGTTTTTT
size: NA
V: TRBV7-9
length: 15
J: TRBJ2-2
D: TRBD1

CDR3: CASSDQQGAKETQYF
DNA: TGTGCCAGTAGTGACCAACAGGGGGCCAAAGAGACCCAGTACTTC
size: NA
V: TRBV19
length: 15
J: TRBJ2-5
D: TRBD1

CDR3: CASSPPGGIWEKLFF
DNA: TGTGCCAGTAGTCCGCCGGGGGGGATATGGGAAAAACTGTTTTTT
size: NA
V: TRBV19
length: 15
J: TRBJ1-4
D: NA

CDR3: CASSYADRPGGSPLHF
DNA: TGTGCCAGCAGTTACGCCGACAGGCCAGGAGGTTCACCCCTCCACTTT
size: NA
V: TRBV6-5
length: 16
J: TRBJ1-6
D: NA